A selection of T cell receptor beta chains follows, all from one sample in a study of graft-versus-host responses after intestinal transplantation. Data came from immunoSEQ multiplex PCR; TCRdb stores just in-frame clones and leaves some out. The table includes around 69,000 clones, almost 90% detected once. Antigens for these TCRs are unknown. The source was unstimulated CD8+ T cells sorted from spleen or lymph node cells, collected before transplant. The origin of the receptors is a human donor who was the organ donor for an intestinal transplant. Each CDR3 is given with its conserved first and last residue. The D gene is left open where the match is weak.

J gene: TRBJ2-5
D gene: -
V gene: TRBV10-2
CDR3 protein: CASRLTSRETQYF

J gene: TRBJ1-1
D gene: TRBD1
V gene: TRBV28
CDR3 protein: CASRGTGNTEAFF

J gene: TRBJ2-1
D gene: -
V gene: TRBV7-6
CDR3 protein: CASSPLRLYSSYNEQFF

J gene: TRBJ2-3
D gene: TRBD2
V gene: TRBV19
CDR3 protein: CASSIWPSGADTQYF

J gene: TRBJ2-5
D gene: TRBD1
V gene: TRBV27
CDR3 protein: CASSLGTVETQYF

J gene: TRBJ2-1
D gene: -
V gene: TRBV27
CDR3 protein: CASSPVGEGEQFF

J gene: TRBJ1-4
D gene: -
V gene: TRBV15
CDR3 protein: CATSRDRAREKLFF

J gene: TRBJ1-5
D gene: TRBD1
V gene: TRBV9
CDR3 protein: CASSAGTGLNQPQHF

J gene: TRBJ2-5
D gene: -
V gene: TRBV5-6
CDR3 protein: CASSISIEGETQYF

J gene: TRBJ2-1
D gene: -
V gene: TRBV27
CDR3 protein: CASSPFTSSHNEQFF

J gene: TRBJ1-4
D gene: -
V gene: TRBV13
CDR3 protein: CASSPRGNEKLFF

J gene: TRBJ1-5
D gene: -
V gene: TRBV20-1
CDR3 protein: CSAAWGGLQHF

J gene: TRBJ2-3
D gene: -
V gene: TRBV5-4
CDR3 protein: CASSLGGDTDTQYF

J gene: TRBJ2-5
D gene: TRBD2
V gene: TRBV13
CDR3 protein: CASSPNGGALGETQYF

J gene: TRBJ1-5
D gene: TRBD1
V gene: TRBV2
CDR3 protein: CASSEALRTGNQPQHF

J gene: TRBJ1-6
D gene: -
V gene: TRBV7-6
CDR3 protein: CASSPRGGALHF

J gene: TRBJ1-1
D gene: TRBD1
V gene: TRBV11-2
CDR3 protein: CASSLGQGPISEAFF

J gene: TRBJ1-2
D gene: -
V gene: TRBV9
CDR3 protein: CASSLQGLVEDGYTF

J gene: TRBJ1-5
D gene: -
V gene: TRBV10-1
CDR3 protein: CASSDPGQPQHF

J gene: TRBJ2-4
D gene: TRBD2
V gene: TRBV15
CDR3 protein: CATSTDGGFGNIQYF

J gene: TRBJ2-6
D gene: TRBD1
V gene: TRBV25-1
CDR3 protein: CASSEYGTDYSGANVLTF

J gene: TRBJ2-2
D gene: TRBD2
V gene: TRBV6-5
CDR3 protein: CASRAGGNTGELFF

J gene: TRBJ1-1
D gene: -
V gene: TRBV6-6
CDR3 protein: CASNLGHAKMNTEAFF

J gene: TRBJ2-4
D gene: -
V gene: TRBV9
CDR3 protein: CASSPAGGTGAKNIQYF

J gene: TRBJ2-1
D gene: -
V gene: TRBV6-6
CDR3 protein: CASILRTNSYNEQFF

J gene: TRBJ1-5
D gene: TRBD1
V gene: TRBV28
CDR3 protein: CASREQGRSNQPQHF

J gene: TRBJ1-6
D gene: -
V gene: TRBV27
CDR3 protein: CASSFTTGENLHF

J gene: TRBJ2-2
D gene: TRBD1
V gene: TRBV29-1
CDR3 protein: CSVEAGGLGGELFF

J gene: TRBJ1-2
D gene: -
V gene: TRBV6-5
CDR3 protein: CASTGTNYGYTF

J gene: TRBJ2-1
D gene: -
V gene: TRBV6-1
CDR3 protein: CASTEDLTSLVEQFF

J gene: TRBJ1-2
D gene: TRBD1
V gene: TRBV7-9
CDR3 protein: CASSLEGSGGEGYGYTF

J gene: TRBJ1-1
D gene: TRBD1
V gene: TRBV7-8
CDR3 protein: CASSSGTGMITEAFF

J gene: TRBJ1-5
D gene: TRBD1
V gene: TRBV5-6
CDR3 protein: CASSAQGRYQPQHF

J gene: TRBJ1-6
D gene: -
V gene: TRBV7-2
CDR3 protein: CASSSEVGSSYNSPLHF

J gene: TRBJ2-1
D gene: -
V gene: TRBV28
CDR3 protein: CASSPRQGGNNEQFF

J gene: TRBJ1-1
D gene: TRBD1
V gene: TRBV19
CDR3 protein: CASSIWTGDTEAFF

J gene: TRBJ2-1
D gene: TRBD2
V gene: TRBV4-3
CDR3 protein: CASSQDREGEQFF

J gene: TRBJ1-1
D gene: -
V gene: TRBV9
CDR3 protein: CASSVVQGRNTEAFF

J gene: TRBJ1-1
D gene: -
V gene: TRBV15
CDR3 protein: CATRGVGGTEAFF

J gene: TRBJ1-2
D gene: TRBD1
V gene: TRBV28
CDR3 protein: CASSSPILMGQGSDYGYTF

J gene: TRBJ2-3
D gene: -
V gene: TRBV28
CDR3 protein: CASSFRRQRSTDTQYF

J gene: TRBJ2-1
D gene: -
V gene: TRBV4-1
CDR3 protein: CASSQGGGAAYNEQFF

J gene: TRBJ1-1
D gene: TRBD1
V gene: TRBV7-9
CDR3 protein: CASSSGTGSEAFF

J gene: TRBJ1-1
D gene: -
V gene: TRBV2
CDR3 protein: CASSVYTEAFF

J gene: TRBJ2-1
D gene: TRBD2
V gene: TRBV27
CDR3 protein: CASTNHGTSGYNEQFF

J gene: TRBJ2-3
D gene: -
V gene: TRBV15
CDR3 protein: CATSKYLAGASTDTQYF

J gene: TRBJ1-2
D gene: -
V gene: TRBV6-1
CDR3 protein: CASSGLNYGYTF

J gene: TRBJ1-3
D gene: -
V gene: TRBV9
CDR3 protein: CASGGTGNTIYF

J gene: TRBJ2-1
D gene: -
V gene: TRBV29-1
CDR3 protein: CSVEDPGSSYNEQFF